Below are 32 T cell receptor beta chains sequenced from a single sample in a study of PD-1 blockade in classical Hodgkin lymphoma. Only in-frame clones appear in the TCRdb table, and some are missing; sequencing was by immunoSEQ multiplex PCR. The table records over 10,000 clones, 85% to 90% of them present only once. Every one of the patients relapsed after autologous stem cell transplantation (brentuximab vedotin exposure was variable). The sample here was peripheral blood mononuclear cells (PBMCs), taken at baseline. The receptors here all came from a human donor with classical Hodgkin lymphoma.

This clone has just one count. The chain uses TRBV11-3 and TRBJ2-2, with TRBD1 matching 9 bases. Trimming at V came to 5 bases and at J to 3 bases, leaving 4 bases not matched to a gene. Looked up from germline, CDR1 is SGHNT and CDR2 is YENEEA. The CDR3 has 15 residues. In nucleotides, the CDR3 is TGTGCCAGCAGCCCCCGGGACAGGGACACCGGGGAGCTGTTTTTT. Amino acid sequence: CASSPRDRDTGELFF.

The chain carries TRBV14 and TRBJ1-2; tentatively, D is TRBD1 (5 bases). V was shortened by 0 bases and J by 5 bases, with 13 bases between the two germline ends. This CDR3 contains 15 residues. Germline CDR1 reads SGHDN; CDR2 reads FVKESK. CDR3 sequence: CASSQDQGLRYGYTF. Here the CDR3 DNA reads TGTGCCAGCAGCCAAGATCAGGGTTTAAGGTATGGCTACACCTTC.

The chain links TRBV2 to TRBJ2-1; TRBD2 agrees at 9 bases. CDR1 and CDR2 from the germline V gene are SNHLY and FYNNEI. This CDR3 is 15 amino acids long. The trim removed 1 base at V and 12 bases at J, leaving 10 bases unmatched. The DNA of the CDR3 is TGTGCCAGCAGTGAAGGCGGGCGGGGGGGCCAACCGCAGTTCTTC. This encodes CASSEGGRGGQPQFF.

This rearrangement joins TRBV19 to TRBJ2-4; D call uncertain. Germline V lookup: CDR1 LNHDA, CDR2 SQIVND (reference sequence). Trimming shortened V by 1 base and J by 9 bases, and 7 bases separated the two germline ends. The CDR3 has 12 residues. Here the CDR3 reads CASSIVGFIQYF. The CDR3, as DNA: TGTGCCAGTAGTATAGTAGGGTTCATTCAGTACTTC.

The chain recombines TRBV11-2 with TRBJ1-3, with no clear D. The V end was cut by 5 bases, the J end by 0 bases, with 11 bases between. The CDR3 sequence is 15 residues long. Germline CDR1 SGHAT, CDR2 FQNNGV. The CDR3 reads CASSQAQNSGNTIYF. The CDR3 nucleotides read TGTGCCAGCAGCCAGGCGCAGAACTCTGGAAACACCATATATTTT.

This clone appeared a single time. The CDR3 region is CASSPAKGRYEQYF. The CDR3, as DNA: TGTGCCAGCAGCCCAGCGAAGGGAAGGTACGAGCAGTACTTC. The chain employs TRBV4-2 and TRBJ2-7; D call uncertain. V lost 4 bases to trimming and J lost 4 bases, with 14 bases between them. The CDR3 totals 14 residues. Germline lookup yields CDR1 LGHNA and CDR2 YNFKEQ.

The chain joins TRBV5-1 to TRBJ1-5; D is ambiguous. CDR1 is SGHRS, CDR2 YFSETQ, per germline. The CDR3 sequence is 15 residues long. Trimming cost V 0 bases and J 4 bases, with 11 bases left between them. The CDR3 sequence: CASSLAGQINQPQHF. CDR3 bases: TGCGCCAGCAGCTTGGCCGGGCAGATAAATCAGCCCCAGCATTTT.

This CDR3 is CASSSFRRLQETQYF. In DNA, the CDR3 is TGTGCCAGCAGCTCATTCAGACGGTTACAAGAGACCCAGTACTTC. The gene calls are TRBV11-2 and TRBJ2-5; unclear D gene. Trimming took 4 bases from V and 2 from J, leaving 14 bases between them. Germline CDR1 reads SGHAT; CDR2 reads FQNNGV. The CDR3 consists of 15 residues.

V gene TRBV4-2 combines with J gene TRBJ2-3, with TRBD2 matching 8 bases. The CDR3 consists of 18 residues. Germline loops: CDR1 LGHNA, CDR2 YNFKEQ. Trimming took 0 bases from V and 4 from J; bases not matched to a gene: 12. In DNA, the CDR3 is TGTGCCAGCAGCCAAGAGAGCTCGGGGGGGGCCTCCCCAGATACGCAGTATTTT. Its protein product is CASSQESSGGASPDTQYF.

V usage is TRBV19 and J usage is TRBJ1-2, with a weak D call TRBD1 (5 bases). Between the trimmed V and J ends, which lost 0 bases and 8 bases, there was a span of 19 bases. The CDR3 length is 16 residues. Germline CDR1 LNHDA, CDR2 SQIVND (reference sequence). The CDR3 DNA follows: TGTGCCAGTAGTATAGATCTTGGGACGGCCACAAGGGGCTACACCTTC. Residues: CASSIDLGTATRGYTF.

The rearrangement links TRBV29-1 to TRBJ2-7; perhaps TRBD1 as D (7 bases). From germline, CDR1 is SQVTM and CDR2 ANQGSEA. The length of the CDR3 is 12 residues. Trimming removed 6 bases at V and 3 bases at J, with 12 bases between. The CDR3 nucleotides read TGCAGCGTCGGCAGGGGGGACTACGAGCAGTACTTC. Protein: CSVGRGDYEQYF.

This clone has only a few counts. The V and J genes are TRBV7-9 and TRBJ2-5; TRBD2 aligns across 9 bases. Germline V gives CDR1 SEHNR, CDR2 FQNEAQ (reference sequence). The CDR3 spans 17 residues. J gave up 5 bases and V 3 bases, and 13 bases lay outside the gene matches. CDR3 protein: CASSFGGSGSLRETQYF. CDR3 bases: TGTGCCAGCAGCTTTGGGGGTAGCGGGAGTTTGAGGGAGACCCAGTACTTC.

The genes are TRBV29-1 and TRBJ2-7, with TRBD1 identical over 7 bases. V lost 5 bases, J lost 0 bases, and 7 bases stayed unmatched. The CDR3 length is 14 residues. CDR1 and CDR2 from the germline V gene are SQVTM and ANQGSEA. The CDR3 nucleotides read TGCAGCGTTATTAGGACAGGATACTCCTACGAGCAGTACTTC. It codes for CSVIRTGYSYEQYF.

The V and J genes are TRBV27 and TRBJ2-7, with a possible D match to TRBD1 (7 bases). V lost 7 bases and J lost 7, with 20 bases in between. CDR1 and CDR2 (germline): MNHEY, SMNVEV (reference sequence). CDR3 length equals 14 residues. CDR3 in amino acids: CASTPQGGSGEQYF. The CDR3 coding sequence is TGTGCCAGCACCCCCCAGGGGGGCTCGGGGGAGCAGTACTTC.

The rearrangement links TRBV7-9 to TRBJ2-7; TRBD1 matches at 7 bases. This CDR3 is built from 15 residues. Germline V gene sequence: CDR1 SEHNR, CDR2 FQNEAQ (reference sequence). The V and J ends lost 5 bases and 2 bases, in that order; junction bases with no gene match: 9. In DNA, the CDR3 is TGTGCCAGCAGCCCCAACAAGGGACAGACCTACGAGCAGTACTTC. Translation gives CASSPNKGQTYEQYF.

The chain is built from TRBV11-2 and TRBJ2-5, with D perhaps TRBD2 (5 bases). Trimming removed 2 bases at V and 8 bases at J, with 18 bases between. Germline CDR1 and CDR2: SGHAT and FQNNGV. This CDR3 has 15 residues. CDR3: CASSLMSRTFLTQYF. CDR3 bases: TGTGCCAGCAGCTTAATGTCAAGGACTTTCCTCACCCAGTACTTC. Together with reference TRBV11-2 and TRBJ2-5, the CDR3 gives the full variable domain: EAGVAQSPRYKIIEKRQSVAFWCNPISGHATLYWYQQILGQGPKLLIQFQNNGVVDDSQLPKDRFSAERLKGVDSTLKIQPAKLEDSAVYLCASSLMSRTFLTQYFGPGTRLLVL.

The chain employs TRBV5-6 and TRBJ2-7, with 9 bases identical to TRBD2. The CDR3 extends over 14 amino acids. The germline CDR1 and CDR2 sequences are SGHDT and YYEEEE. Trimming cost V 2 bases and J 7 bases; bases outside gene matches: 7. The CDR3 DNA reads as TGTGCCAGCAGCTTTAGCGGGAGTAGTTGGGAGCAGTACTTC. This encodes CASSFSGSSWEQYF.

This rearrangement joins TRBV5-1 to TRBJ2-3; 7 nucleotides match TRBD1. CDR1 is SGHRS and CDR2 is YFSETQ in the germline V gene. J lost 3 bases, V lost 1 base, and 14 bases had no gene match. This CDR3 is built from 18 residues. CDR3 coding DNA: TGCGCCAGCAGCTTGTCCTCGACAGGGCAGGTTGTTACAGATACGCAGTATTTT. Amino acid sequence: CASSLSSTGQVVTDTQYF.

As DNA, the CDR3 is TGTGCCAGCAGTGGGGGGGGCTCCAATCAGCCCCAGCATTTT. This gives the protein CASSGGGSNQPQHF. The chain couples TRBV6-1 to TRBJ1-5; a possible D gene is TRBD1 (6 bases). The CDR3 totals 14 residues. Germline CDR1 reads MNHNS; CDR2 reads SASEGT. Deletions cut 4 bases from V and 3 bases from J, with 10 bases between.

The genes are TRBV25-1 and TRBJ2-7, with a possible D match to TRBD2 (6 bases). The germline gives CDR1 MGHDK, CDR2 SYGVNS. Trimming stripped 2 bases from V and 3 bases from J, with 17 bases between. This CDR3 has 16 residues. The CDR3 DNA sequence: TGTGCCAGCAGTGAACACGGGGCGGGACCCTTCTACGAGCAGTACTTC. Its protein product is CASSEHGAGPFYEQYF.

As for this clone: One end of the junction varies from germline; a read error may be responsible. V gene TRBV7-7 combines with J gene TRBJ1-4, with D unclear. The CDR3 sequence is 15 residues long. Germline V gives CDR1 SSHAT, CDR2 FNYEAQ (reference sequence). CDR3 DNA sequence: TGTGCTAGCAGCTTAGTGGACCGACCAGGCGAAAAACTGTTTTTT. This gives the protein CASSLVDRPGEKLFF. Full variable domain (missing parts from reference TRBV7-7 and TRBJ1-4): GAGVSQSPRYKVTKRGQDVTLRCDPISSHATLYWYQQALGQGPEFLTYFNYEAQPDKSGLPSDRFSAERPEGSISTLTIQRTEQRDSAMYRCASSLVDRPGEKLFFGSGTQLSVL.

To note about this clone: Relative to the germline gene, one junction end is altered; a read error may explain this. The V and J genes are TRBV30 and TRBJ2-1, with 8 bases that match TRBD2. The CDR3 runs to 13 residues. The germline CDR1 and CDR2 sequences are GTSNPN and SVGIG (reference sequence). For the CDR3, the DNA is TGTACCTGGGACCACGGGAGGGGTAATGAGCAGTTCTTC. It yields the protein CTWDHGRGNEQFF.

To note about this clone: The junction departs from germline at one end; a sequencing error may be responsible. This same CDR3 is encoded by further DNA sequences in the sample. As DNA, the CDR3 is TGCGCCAGCAGCCGGGAGACACCACCCTACGAGCAGTACTTC. Translation gives CASSRETPPYEQYF. The chain uses TRBV9 and TRBJ2-7; tentatively, D is TRBD2 (6 bases). The CDR3 totals 14 residues. CDR1 is SGDLS and CDR2 is YYNGEE in the germline V gene.

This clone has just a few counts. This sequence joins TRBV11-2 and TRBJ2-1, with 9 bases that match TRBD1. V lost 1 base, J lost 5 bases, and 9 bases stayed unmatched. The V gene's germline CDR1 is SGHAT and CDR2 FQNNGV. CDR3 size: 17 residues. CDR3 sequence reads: CASSLGWVGDRDNEQFF. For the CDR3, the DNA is TGTGCCAGCAGCTTAGGATGGGTTGGGGACAGGGACAATGAGCAGTTCTTC.

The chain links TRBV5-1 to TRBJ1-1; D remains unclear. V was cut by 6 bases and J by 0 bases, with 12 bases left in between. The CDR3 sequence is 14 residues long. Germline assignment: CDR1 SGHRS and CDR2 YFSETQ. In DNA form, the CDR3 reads TGCGCCAGCATGTACGGCGGTATGAACACTGAAGCTTTCTTT. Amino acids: CASMYGGMNTEAFF.

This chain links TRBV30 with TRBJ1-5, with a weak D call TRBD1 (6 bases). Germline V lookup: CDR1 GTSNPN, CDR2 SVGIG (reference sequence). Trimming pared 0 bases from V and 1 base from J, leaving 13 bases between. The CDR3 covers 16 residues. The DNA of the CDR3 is TGTGCCTGGAGTGTACTGGGAACAGGGAGCAATCAGCCCCAGCATTTT. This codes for CAWSVLGTGSNQPQHF.

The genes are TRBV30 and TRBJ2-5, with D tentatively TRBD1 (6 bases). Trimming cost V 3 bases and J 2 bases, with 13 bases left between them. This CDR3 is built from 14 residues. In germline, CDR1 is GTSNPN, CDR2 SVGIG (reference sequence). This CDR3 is CAWRRGLAQETQYF. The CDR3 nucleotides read TGTGCCTGGAGGAGGGGGTTAGCGCAAGAGACCCAGTACTTC. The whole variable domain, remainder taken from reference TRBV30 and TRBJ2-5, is SQTIHQWPATLVQPVGSPLSLECTVEGTSNPNLYWYRQAAGRGLQLLFYSVGIGQISSEVPQNLSASRPQDRQFILSSKKLLLSDSGFYLCAWRRGLAQETQYFGPGTRLLVL.

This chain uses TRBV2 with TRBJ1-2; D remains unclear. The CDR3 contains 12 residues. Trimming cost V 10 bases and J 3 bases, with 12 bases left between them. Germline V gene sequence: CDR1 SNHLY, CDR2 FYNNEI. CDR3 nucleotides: TGTGCCATCGAGCGTGGGGACTATGGCTACACCTTC. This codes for CAIERGDYGYTF.

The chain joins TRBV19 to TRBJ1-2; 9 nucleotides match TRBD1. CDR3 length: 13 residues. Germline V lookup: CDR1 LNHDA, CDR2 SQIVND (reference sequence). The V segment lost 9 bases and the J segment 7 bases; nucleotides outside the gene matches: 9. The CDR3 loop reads CASDPDRGGGYTF. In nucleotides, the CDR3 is TGTGCCAGCGACCCGGACAGGGGAGGTGGCTACACCTTC.

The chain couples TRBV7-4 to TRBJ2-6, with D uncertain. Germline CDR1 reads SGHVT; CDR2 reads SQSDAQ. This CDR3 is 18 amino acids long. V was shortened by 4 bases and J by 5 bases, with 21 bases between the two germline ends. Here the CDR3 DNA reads TGTGCCAGCAGCTATGATACCAGCTCACAAAGTCGGGCCAACGTCCTGACTTTC. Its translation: CASSYDTSSQSRANVLTF.

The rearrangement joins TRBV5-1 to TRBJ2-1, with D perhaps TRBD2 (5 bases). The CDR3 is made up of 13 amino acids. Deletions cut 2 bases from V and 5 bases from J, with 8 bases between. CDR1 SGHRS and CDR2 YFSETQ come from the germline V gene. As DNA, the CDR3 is TGCGCCAGCAGCTTCCTAGCAGACAATGAGCAGTTCTTC. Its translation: CASSFLADNEQFF.

For the CDR3, the DNA is TGTGCCTGGAGGCTTTCGAACTATGGCTACACCTTC. This sequence encodes CAWRLSNYGYTF. V and J are TRBV30 and TRBJ1-2; D not certain. CDR3 length: 12 residues. Germline V gene data show CDR1 as GTSNPN and CDR2 as SVGIG (reference sequence). V was cut by 3 bases and J by 2 bases, with 7 bases left in between.